What follows is one T cell receptor beta chain and its context. Method: immunoSEQ multiplex PCR; TCRdb's copy keeps in-frame clones and lacks some. The sample shows 200,000 to 250,000 clones, about nine tenths of them seen only once. The sample originates from a study of blood T cell repertoires in COVID-19. Trimming pared 0 bases from V and 2 bases from J, leaving 5 bases between. The CDR3 extends over 13 amino acids. Germline V gives CDR1 MNHEY, CDR2 SVGAGI. The V gene is TRBV6-5, the J gene TRBJ2-7; D possibly corresponds to TRBD1 (5 bases). Sequenced input: PBMCs or T cells enriched from blood (not recorded which). The clonotype comes from a middle-aged woman with acute COVID-19. This CDR3 reads CASSYSGPYEQYF. The CDR3 nucleotides read TGTGCCAGCAGTTACTCGGGGCCCTACGAGCAGTACTTC.